This T cell receptor beta chain was profiled in a study of lymphopenia after photon versus proton radiotherapy (dated by TCRdb to about 2019). With respect to the entire study: In patients with gastrointestinal tumors who developed high-grade lymphopenia, the study compared the immunological effects of photon radiation therapy with those of proton radiation therapy. The roughly 21 patients in the cohort had gastrointestinal tumors, were treated with either photon or proton therapy, and subsequently developed lymphopenia. The study aimed to characterize how the two radiation modalities differ in their impact on the immune system. Results and caveats for the whole study, not just this receptor: The survival association was examined only in patients who died, and the authors described better survival with proton therapy as a possibility, not as a demonstrated result. After the lymphocyte count nadir, repertoires from photon-treated patients showed oligoclonal expansion, particularly of CD8+ Temra cells, and this expansion drove the decline in diversity. Across the cohort, a larger post-nadir drop in TCR diversity was inversely correlated with overall survival time among patients who died. Relative stability during treatment was observed in proton-treated patients, whereas loss of naive T cells and TCR diversity and gain of effector/memory populations were observed in photon-treated patients.

Comment on this clone: The antigen this receptor binds is unknown. No base quality information exists; no much larger clone differs at one position.

Libraries were constructed by the immunoSEQ multiplex PCR assay. Alongside multiparametric flow cytometry, deep sequencing of rearranged TCR beta loci was used to profile the T cell repertoires. TCRdb limited this immuneACCESS table to in-frame rearrangements with V and J called. A share of clones is missing; checked studies link under half to unresolved V genes, and the rest is unexplained. Present in this sample are about 17,000 clones, 84% of which were seen just once. Of the sample, 20% falls within the top ten clones. Counted from cysteine to phenylalanine, this CDR3 has 12 amino acids. The only DNA kept is the CDR3, 36 bases in frame from the first base. Trimming removed 5 bases from V and 5 bases from J, leaving 11 bases between the germline ends. Taken from the germline V gene, the CDR1 and CDR2 loops are SQVTM and ANQGSEA.

The sequences come from peripheral blood, collected from a patient treated with proton-based radiotherapy. The receptor was isolated from a man aged 65 to 79 with pancreatic cancer. The chain links TRBV29-1 with TRBJ2-3; the D call is possibly TRBD1 or TRBD2, each sharing 5 bases. At the DNA level, the sequence is TGCAGCGTTTCGGGGCGGGTAGATACGCAGTATTTT. It encodes CSVSGRVDTQYF.